Each of the 12 T cell receptor beta chains below was sequenced from the same sample in a study of CD8 T cells in Susac syndrome. A quantity of about 0.5 to 1 ug RNA underwent reverse transcription using random hexamers. MiXCR, run by TCRdb on the immunoSEQ multiplex PCR reads, gives a single entry per CDR3 protein. The repertoire holds 190,000 or so distinct CDR3 sequences, roughly 94% seen once, with 0.082% in the top ten. The sample consisted of CD4+ T cells from PBMCs. The receptors shown here come from a human donor with multiple sclerosis.

The sample holds a few counts of this clonotype. This chain connects TRBV15 to TRBJ1-5; TRBD1 agrees at 8 bases. Germline V CDR1 and CDR2: LNHNV, YYDKDF (reference sequence). This CDR3 spans 14 amino acids. Unmatched junction bases numbered 5, after V lost 3 bases and J lost 7 bases. The CDR3 region is CATSRDRVGQPQHF. Written as DNA, the CDR3 is TGTGCCACCAGCAGGGACAGGGTTGGGCAGCCCCAGCATTTT.

The J gene is TRBJ1-4, the V gene TRBV12-3 or TRBV12-4; D possibly corresponds to TRBD1 (5 bases). V was clipped by 5 bases and J by 8 bases, with 15 bases between them. The CDR3 loop spans 14 amino acids. In nucleotides, the CDR3 is TGTGCCAGCAGTCTCAGACAGTCAGAGGAAAAACTGTTTTTT. Residues: CASSLRQSEEKLFF.

The V gene is TRBV6-5, the J gene TRBJ2-2; no definite D call. The CDR3 totals 14 residues. V was trimmed by 4 bases and J by 4 bases, leaving 10 bases between them. Looked up from germline, CDR1 is MNHEY and CDR2 is SVGAGI. CDR3 sequence: CASSSNTLTGELFF. The CDR3 DNA reads TGTGCCAGCAGTTCTAACACCCTCACCGGGGAGCTGTTTTTT.

This clonotype was counted a single time. V and J are TRBV30 and TRBJ2-3, with 9 bases aligning to TRBD1. This CDR3 is 14 amino acids long. With 2 bases clipped from V and 4 bases from J, the junction kept 4 bases outside the gene matches. CDR1 and CDR2 (germline): GTSNPN, SVGIG (reference sequence). The CDR3 coding sequence is TGTGCCTGGAGTAGGGACAGGGCAGCAGATACGCAGTATTTT. This translates into CAWSRDRAADTQYF.

V usage is TRBV9 and J usage is TRBJ1-5; tentative D call: TRBD1 (5 bases). The CDR3 contains 14 residues. The germline gives CDR1 SGDLS, CDR2 YYNGEE. The V end was cut by 5 bases, the J end by 9 bases, with 18 bases between. The CDR3 is CASSGHWDVAPQHF. For the CDR3, the DNA is TGTGCCAGCAGTGGACATTGGGACGTCGCGCCCCAGCATTTT.

The chain uses TRBV12-3 or TRBV12-4 and TRBJ2-5; 11 nucleotides align to TRBD2. J was trimmed by 4 bases and V by 5 bases; bases with no gene match: 9. The CDR3 runs to 16 residues. CDR3 coding DNA: TGTGCCAGCAGTCCTGCTAGCGGGGGGCTCCGAGAGACCCAGTACTTC. Encoded protein: CASSPASGGLRETQYF.

The chain carries TRBV5-1 and TRBJ2-7, with 8 bases lining up with TRBD1. V trimming: 0 bases; J trimming: 0 bases; junction bases outside the gene matches: 2. Germline V lookup: CDR1 SGHRS, CDR2 YFSETQ. The length of the CDR3 is 15 residues. The CDR3 loop reads CASSLGDRTSYEQYF. The DNA of the CDR3 is TGCGCCAGCAGCTTGGGGGACAGGACCTCCTACGAGCAGTACTTC.

The chain uses TRBV30 and TRBJ2-4, with 10 positions matching TRBD2. The CDR3 sequence is 16 residues long. Losses at the gene ends were 1 base for V and 6 bases for J; bases not matched to a gene: 9. Germline V gene data show CDR1 as GTSNPN and CDR2 as SVGIG (reference sequence). DNA of the CDR3: TGTGCCTGGAGTGGCGAACTAGCGGGGAATGGAAACATTCAGTACTTC. It codes for CAWSGELAGNGNIQYF.

This chain uses TRBV30 with TRBJ2-3; 9 bases fit TRBD2. CDR1 and CDR2 (germline): GTSNPN, SVGIG (reference sequence). J lost 2 bases, V lost 0 bases, and 6 bases had no gene match. The CDR3 covers 16 residues. CDR3 bases: TGTGCCTGGAGTGTAAGCCTAGCGGGGTACACAGATACGCAGTATTTT. Amino acids: CAWSVSLAGYTDTQYF.

The CDR3 loop is CASRLAGEPLRIFF. The CDR3 nucleotides are TGTGCCAGCAGACTAGCGGGGGAACCCCTAAGAATCTTCTTC. The gene calls are TRBV12-3 or TRBV12-4 and TRBJ2-1, with TRBD2 matching over 11 bases. Trimming at V came to 6 bases and at J to 16 bases, leaving 14 bases not matched to a gene. This CDR3 comprises 14 residues.

The rearrangement links TRBV29-1 to TRBJ2-1; D is perhaps TRBD1 (5 bases). The CDR3 is made up of 12 amino acids. With 1 base removed from V and 10 bases from J, the gap between germline ends came to 11 bases. From germline, CDR1 is SQVTM and CDR2 ANQGSEA. The CDR3 loop is CSVEGQGEEQFF. As DNA, the CDR3 is TGCAGCGTTGAAGGTCAGGGTGAGGAGCAGTTCTTC.

This clonotype is a singleton in its sample. This rearrangement joins TRBV7-3 to TRBJ2-1; D unresolved. The CDR3 contains 16 residues. The V end lost 2 bases, the J end lost 2 bases, and 13 bases lay between the germline ends. Germline CDR1 is SGHTA and CDR2 is FQGTGA. The CDR3 sequence: CASSLGGVDPYNEQFF. In DNA form, the CDR3 reads TGTGCCAGCAGCTTAGGTGGGGTAGACCCCTACAATGAGCAGTTCTTC.